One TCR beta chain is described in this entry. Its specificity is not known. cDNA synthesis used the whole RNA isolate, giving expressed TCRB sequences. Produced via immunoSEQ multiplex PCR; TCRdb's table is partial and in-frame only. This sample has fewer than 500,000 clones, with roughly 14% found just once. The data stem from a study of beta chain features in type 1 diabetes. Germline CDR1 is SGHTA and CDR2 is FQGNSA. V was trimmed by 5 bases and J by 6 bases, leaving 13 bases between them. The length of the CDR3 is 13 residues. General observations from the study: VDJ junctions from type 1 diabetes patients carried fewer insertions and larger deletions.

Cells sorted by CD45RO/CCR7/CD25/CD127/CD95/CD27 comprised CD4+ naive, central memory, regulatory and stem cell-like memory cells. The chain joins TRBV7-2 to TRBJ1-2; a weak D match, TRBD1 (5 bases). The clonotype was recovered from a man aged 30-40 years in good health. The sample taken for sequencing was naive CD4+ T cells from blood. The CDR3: CASSLGTTDGYTF. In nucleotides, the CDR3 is TGTGCCAGCAGCCTCGGGACGACCGATGGCTACACCTTC.